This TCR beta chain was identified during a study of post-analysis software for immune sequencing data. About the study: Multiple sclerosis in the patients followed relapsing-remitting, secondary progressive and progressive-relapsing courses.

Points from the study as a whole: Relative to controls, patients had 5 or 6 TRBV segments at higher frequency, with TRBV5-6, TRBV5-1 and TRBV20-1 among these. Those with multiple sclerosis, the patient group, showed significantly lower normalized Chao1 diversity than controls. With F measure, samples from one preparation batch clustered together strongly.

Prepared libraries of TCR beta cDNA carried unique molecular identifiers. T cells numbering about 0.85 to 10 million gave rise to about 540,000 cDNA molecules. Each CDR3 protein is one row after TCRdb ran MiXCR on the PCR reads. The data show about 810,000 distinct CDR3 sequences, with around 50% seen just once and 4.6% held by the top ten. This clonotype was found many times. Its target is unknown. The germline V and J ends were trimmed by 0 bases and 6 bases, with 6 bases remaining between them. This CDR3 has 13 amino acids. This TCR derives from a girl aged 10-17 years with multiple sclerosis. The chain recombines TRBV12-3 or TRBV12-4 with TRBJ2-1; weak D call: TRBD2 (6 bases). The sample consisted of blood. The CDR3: CASSLAEGNEQFF. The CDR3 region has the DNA TGTGCCAGCAGTTTAGCGGAGGGCAATGAGCAGTTCTTC.